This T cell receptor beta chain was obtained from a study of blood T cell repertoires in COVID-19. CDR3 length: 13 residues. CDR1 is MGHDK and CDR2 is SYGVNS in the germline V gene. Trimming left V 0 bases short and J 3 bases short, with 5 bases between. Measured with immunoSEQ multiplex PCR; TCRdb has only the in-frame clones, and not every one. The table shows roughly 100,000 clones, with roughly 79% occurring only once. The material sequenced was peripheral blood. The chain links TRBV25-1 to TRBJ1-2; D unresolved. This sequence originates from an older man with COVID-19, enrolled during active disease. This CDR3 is CASSEYGDYGYTF. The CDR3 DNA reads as TGTGCCAGCAGTGAATACGGGGACTATGGCTACACCTTC.